Shown below are 22 T cell receptor beta chains from a single sample sequenced in a study of blood T cells in healthy people across ages. Primed by a sample-barcoded 5' primer and a J-beta primer mix, a second PCR proceeded for roughly 6 to 12 cycles. TCRdb recomputed calls from the 5' RACE reads with MiXCR, one row per CDR3 protein. The sample carries about 1.8 million distinct CDR3 sequences, around half recorded once. Sequences were obtained from blood. The receptors originated from a woman between 40 and 55 years old in good health.

This clonotype was seen many times. The chain joins TRBV29-1 to TRBJ2-1; D not resolved. V lost 6 bases and J lost 0, with 12 bases in between. Germline loops: CDR1 SQVTM, CDR2 ANQGSEA. The CDR3 spans 14 residues. For the CDR3, the DNA is TGCAGCGTGGAGACTGCTACCTCCTACAATGAGCAGTTCTTC. It is translated as CSVETATSYNEQFF.

The chain employs TRBV13 and TRBJ2-6; 10 nucleotides match TRBD1. This CDR3 is 18 amino acids long. V was clipped by 3 bases and J by 2 bases; unmatched bases: 7. CDR1 is PRHDT, CDR2 FYEKMQ, per germline (reference sequence). DNA of the CDR3: TGTGCCAGCAGCTTCGGGACAGGGGTTCTTCCTGGGGCCAACGTCCTGACTTTC. It encodes CASSFGTGVLPGANVLTF.

The chain couples TRBV5-1 to TRBJ2-6; D remains ambiguous. The CDR3 extends over 16 amino acids. Germline CDR1 SGHRS, CDR2 YFSETQ. V lost 0 bases, J lost 3 bases, and 10 bases lay in between. CDR3 residues: CASSLALGYGANVLTF. The CDR3 bases are TGCGCCAGCAGCTTGGCCCTTGGTTATGGGGCCAACGTCCTGACTTTC.

The rearrangement uses TRBV7-2 and TRBJ2-5, with 8 bases that match TRBD1. The DNA end is more similar to TRBJ2-7, so the J call may be wrong. Germline V lookup: CDR1 SGHTA, CDR2 FQGNSA. CDR3 size: 15 residues. The CDR3 DNA is TGTGCCAGCAGCCCACGGACAGGGTTAGTCTACGAGCAGTACTTC. Encoded protein: CASSPRTGLVYEQYF.

The chain links TRBV3-1 to TRBJ1-2; 11 nucleotides align to TRBD1. In germline, CDR1 is LGHDT, CDR2 YNNKEL (reference sequence). The CDR3 is 17 residues long. The V and J ends lost 6 bases and 7 bases, in that order; junction bases with no gene match: 16. DNA for the CDR3: TGTGCCAGCAGTCGGAGGGGACAGGGGGGTTCAAGGATTGGCTACACCTTC. Its translation is CASSRRGQGGSRIGYTF.

This clonotype was found once. The chain carries TRBV5-1 and TRBJ2-1, with 10 bases matching TRBD1. The J segment lost 10 bases and the V segment lost 1 base, leaving 11 bases of the junction unmatched. The CDR3 loop spans 16 amino acids. Germline CDR1 is SGHRS and CDR2 is YFSETQ. CDR3 protein: CASSLSGTGATGEQFF. The CDR3, as DNA: TGCGCCAGCAGCTTGTCCGGGACAGGGGCAACGGGGGAGCAGTTCTTC.

Regarding this clonotype: One junction end disagrees with the germline gene, perhaps due to a read error. The chain joins TRBV7-2 to TRBJ2-1; 15 positions match TRBD2. CDR1 and CDR2 (germline): SGHTA, FQGNSA. The CDR3 has 18 residues. For the CDR3, the DNA is TGTGCCTGCAGTATTACCGGGACTAGCGGGGGGCAGACCGGGACCCAGTTCTTC. Amino acids: CACSITGTSGGQTGTQFF.

The table lists this clonotype with a few counts. The genes are TRBV12-3 or TRBV12-4 and TRBJ1-6, with a weak D call TRBD1 (5 bases). Trimming removed 3 bases at V and 10 bases at J, with 13 bases between. The CDR3 length is 14 residues. The CDR3 loop reads CASSFSWEGSPLHF. For the CDR3, the DNA is TGTGCCAGCAGTTTCAGTTGGGAGGGGTCACCCCTCCACTTT.

This clonotype was seen only a few times. The genes are TRBV27 and TRBJ2-3, with D perhaps matching TRBD1 (6 bases). Per the germline V gene, CDR1 is MNHEY and CDR2 is SMNVEV (reference sequence). Deletions cut 6 bases from V and 4 bases from J, with 14 bases between. The CDR3 sequence is 14 residues long. For the CDR3, the DNA is TGTGCCAGCAGATTAGGGGGTGGGGCAGATACGCAGTATTTT. It yields the protein CASRLGGGADTQYF.

V is TRBV20-1 and J is TRBJ2-7, with D possibly being TRBD1 (6 bases). Germline assignment: CDR1 DFQATT and CDR2 SNEGSKA (reference sequence). The CDR3 spans 12 residues. With 5 bases removed from V and 7 bases from J, the gap between germline ends came to 15 bases. DNA for the CDR3: TGCAGTGCTCACAGGGTCAATACGGAGCAGTACTTC. Translated, it gives CSAHRVNTEQYF.

In this sample, this clonotype turned up many times. The rearrangement uses TRBV5-1 and TRBJ2-3; the D call may be TRBD1 or TRBD2 (5 bases each). Germline assignment: CDR1 SGHRS and CDR2 YFSETQ. V dropped 4 bases and J dropped 4 bases, with 13 bases sitting between them. The CDR3 spans 14 residues. The CDR3 DNA follows: TGCGCCAGCAGCCTACGGGACCGTGCAGATACGCAGTATTTT. Translating gives CASSLRDRADTQYF.

The rearrangement joins TRBV7-3 to TRBJ1-4, with no clear D. The V end was cut by 9 bases, the J end by 8 bases, with 16 bases between. Per germline, CDR1 SGHTA and CDR2 FQGTGA. The CDR3 contains 13 residues. CDR3 region: CASGRADSEKLFF. The CDR3 DNA is TGTGCCAGTGGGAGGGCTGATAGCGAAAAACTGTTTTTT.

This sequence joins TRBV6-6 and TRBJ2-7; D gene unclear. This CDR3 is 16 amino acids long. The germline V and J ends were trimmed by 9 bases and 3 bases, with 24 bases remaining between them. The germline V gene encodes CDR1 MNHNY and CDR2 SVGAGI (reference sequence). CDR3 nucleotides: TGTGCCAGACGGCTAGGCTGCGGAGACACGAACTACGAGCAGTACTTC. It translates to CARRLGCGDTNYEQYF.

V gene TRBV12-3 or TRBV12-4 combines with J gene TRBJ2-4, with TRBD1 matching over 8 bases. The DNA matches TRBJ2-7 better at its end, which makes the J call doubtful. CDR3 size: 14 residues. This chain's CDR3 is CASSPWTGLVEQYF. In nucleotides, the CDR3 is TGTGCCAGCAGTCCATGGACAGGGTTGGTCGAGCAGTACTTC.

There are a few counts of this clonotype. The gene calls are TRBV7-2 and TRBJ2-1; 12 nucleotides align to TRBD2. After removal of 1 base from V and 9 bases from J, the junction contained 4 bases not matched to a gene. The CDR3 has 15 residues. Germline-derived CDR1 and CDR2 are SGHTA and FQGNSA. CDR3 sequence: CASSLGTSGAVEQFF. The CDR3 DNA reads as TGTGCCAGCAGCTTAGGGACTAGCGGGGCGGTTGAGCAGTTCTTC.

The chain uses TRBV7-9 and TRBJ1-1; TRBD1 agrees at 9 bases. The CDR3 covers 17 residues. V dropped 2 bases and J dropped 1; count of bases not matched to a gene: 8. CDR1 and CDR2 from the germline V gene are SEHNR and FQNEAQ (reference sequence). The CDR3 loop reads CASSLLGGTGQNTEAFF. CDR3 in DNA: TGTGCCAGCAGCTTATTAGGGGGGACAGGGCAGAACACTGAAGCTTTCTTT.

In its sample, this clonotype was seen a few times. CDR3 protein: CAIKESSTDTQYF. The CDR3 DNA reads TGTGCCATCAAGGAATCTAGCACAGATACGCAGTATTTT. The J gene is TRBJ2-3, the V gene TRBV10-3; D not certain. This CDR3 has 13 amino acids. V was clipped by 7 bases and J by 0 bases, with 8 bases between them. The germline V gene encodes CDR1 ENHRY and CDR2 SYGVKD.

The gene calls are TRBV25-1 and TRBJ2-4; D gene unclear. The J call is in doubt because the DNA end fits TRBJ2-7 better. The CDR3 sequence is 15 residues long. Germline V gene data show CDR1 as MGHDK and CDR2 as SYGVNS. The CDR3 loop is CASSESTNFAYEQYF. The CDR3 nucleotides read TGTGCCAGCAGTGAATCGACAAACTTTGCCTACGAGCAGTACTTC.

The rearrangement links TRBV2 to TRBJ2-1; D gene unclear. In germline, CDR1 is SNHLY, CDR2 FYNNEI. The CDR3 has 15 residues. Trimming left V 5 bases short and J 1 base short, with 12 bases between. CDR3 amino acids: CASSTQSGSYNEQFF. The CDR3 coding sequence is TGTGCCAGCAGTACACAAAGTGGGTCCTACAATGAGCAGTTCTTC.

This clonotype was detected many times. The chain joins TRBV5-1 to TRBJ2-1; 7 positions match TRBD1. Germline CDR1 and CDR2: SGHRS and YFSETQ. The V and J ends lost 2 bases and 4 bases, in that order; junction bases with no gene match: 6. CDR3 length: 15 residues. The CDR3 nucleotides read TGCGCCAGCAGCTTAGGGGGCGCCCGATACAATGAGCAGTTCTTC. Translation: CASSLGGARYNEQFF.

V is TRBV3-1 and J is TRBJ1-1, with D hard to call. V dropped 2 bases and J dropped 3 bases, with 19 bases sitting between them. The V gene's germline CDR1 is LGHDT and CDR2 YNNKEL (reference sequence). This CDR3 spans 17 amino acids. DNA for the CDR3: TGTGCCAGCAGCCAATGGGCCACGATCGGGGTTGACACTGAAGCTTTCTTT. This encodes CASSQWATIGVDTEAFF. The entire variable domain, with the rest obtained from reference TRBV3-1 and TRBJ1-1, is as follows: DTAVSQTPKYLVTQMGNDKSIKCEQNLGHDTMYWYKQDSKKFLKIMFSYNNKELIINETVPNRFSPKSPDKAHLNLHINSLELGDSAVYFCASSQWATIGVDTEAFFGQGTRLTVV.

This clonotype was detected a few times. The chain has TRBV9 and TRBJ2-3; 9 bases agree with TRBD2. CDR3 length: 17 amino acids. After removal of 3 bases from V and 0 bases from J, the junction contained 8 bases not matched to a gene. Germline loops: CDR1 SGDLS, CDR2 YYNGEE. The CDR3 sequence: CASSGPSRGGSTDTQYF. As DNA, the CDR3 is TGTGCCAGCAGCGGACCTTCGCGGGGGGGTAGCACAGATACGCAGTATTTT.